This TCR beta chain was sequenced during a study of blood T cell repertoires in COVID-19. Study overall: From T cells, B-cell-depleted T cells, or PBMCs came the material, which was cDNA or gDNA.

Original processing methods: Amplification with reference gene primers provided the estimates of nucleated cell counts. TCRdb's copy holds only in-frame clones and misses some; the assay was immunoSEQ multiplex PCR. V and J calls plus clone size are reproduced from that table; the DNA served to infer D and trimming. In the table there are hundreds of thousands of clones, approximately 90% of which are singletons. This clone occurred once. V dropped 3 bases and J dropped 7 bases, with 16 bases sitting between them. Germline V lookup: CDR1 DFQATT, CDR2 SNEGSKA (reference sequence). The CDR3 contains 15 residues. Cohorts were determined from participant-reported clinical history.

This clonotype originated in a man aged 50-59 years who had been exposed to COVID-19. The gene calls are TRBV20-1 and TRBJ1-6; tentative D call: TRBD1 (5 bases). Sequencing was performed on PBMCs or T cells enriched from blood (not recorded which). The CDR3 here is CSASVPGLSNSPLHF. CDR3 bases: TGCAGTGCTAGTGTCCCGGGACTCTCGAATTCACCCCTCCACTTT.